This TCR beta chain was obtained from a study of blood T cell repertoires in COVID-19 (dated by TCRdb to about 2020). A note on the overall study: The collaborator samples originated in the United States, Italy and Spain and spanned the acute and convalescent phases of COVID-19. The prospective study material was composed of cDNA or gDNA derived from T cells, B-cell-depleted T cells, or PBMCs. Subjects who had been exposed to COVID-19, were actively infected with it, or had recovered from it provided the deeply sampled blood TCRbeta repertoires that made up the dataset. The repertoires were made available in a free public database intended to serve as a resource for research on the immune response to SARS-CoV-2. Samples were obtained from the ongoing ImmuneRACE study (first 160 participants) and from over a thousand subjects provided by 6 global collaborators. The sample metadata nearly always contained a de-identified subject ID, COVID-19 status, age in years and sex. HLA class I and class II types, where available, came from metadata supplied by the sample provider rather than from assay-based typing.

Study-wide findings and limitations: The amount of clinical and demographic metadata varied by source and participant and was provided uncurated.

As for this clone: Its specific antigen is unknown. One end of the junction fails to match germline, which may point to a read error.

TCRbeta CDR3 regions were amplified from genomic DNA by means of the immunoSEQ Assay, a bias-controlled multiplex PCR. The authors' analysis ran thus. Nucleated cell counts per sample were estimated from amplification of reference gene primers within the assay. To quantify the absolute abundance of each unique TCRbeta CDR3 rearrangement, sequence reads were collapsed and filtered. Productive Simpson clonality was computed per sample as the square root of Simpson's diversity index over productive rearrangements. Sourced from immuneACCESS, this table was stored by TCRdb with only in-frame sequences that have V and J called. A share of the clones is absent; for the studies checked, an unresolved V gene accounts for under half, and the remainder has no known explanation. The DNA was the basis for D and trimming; V, J and clone size are from that table. The sample data list about 220,000 clones, and roughly nine tenths of these were observed just once. Under 3.5% of the sample is in the top ten clones.

The CDR3 goes from the cysteine to the phenylalanine over 13 residues. Only the CDR3 part of the read is kept: 39 bases, read in frame from the first base. The germline V gene sets CDR1 to SGHVS and CDR2 to FQNEAQ. Participants in the prospective study were enrolled through a virtual design, were aged about 18 to 100 years, and lived in roughly 25 United States geographic areas. In the prospective study, participants were assigned to cohorts based on the clinical history participants reported in a screening survey and a study questionnaire. In the prospective study, whole blood, serum and a nasopharyngeal or oropharyngeal swab were collected from each participant by mobile phlebotomists. Participants in the prospective study had the option to provide additional blood draws and questionnaires over an approximately 2-month period. Blood samples from the prospective study were shipped frozen or at room temperature prior to DNA extraction.

This receptor chain uses TRBV7-8 and TRBJ1-2, with 7 central nucleotides matching TRBD1. Sequencing used PBMCs or T cells enriched from blood (not recorded which). The receptor's source is a woman under 30 in a cohort exposed to, infected with or recovered from COVID-19 (not recorded which). The CDR3 region: CASSFVSGQVLAF. Read as DNA, the sequence is TGTGCCAGCAGCTTCGTCTCCGGACAGGTGCTTGCCTTC. Reference TRBV7-8 and TRBJ1-2 genes cover what lies past the CDR3, so the full variable domain is GAGVSQSPRYKVAKRGQDVALRCDPISGHVSLFWYQQALGQGPEFLTYFQNEAQLDKSGLPSDRFFAERPEGSVSTLKIQRTQQEDSAVYLCASSFVSGQVLAFGSGTRLTVV.